A single sample is the source of the 14 T cell receptor beta chains below, sequenced in a study of blood T cell repertoires in COVID-19. Profiling relied on immunoSEQ multiplex PCR, and the TCRdb table lists in-frame clones only, not all of them. The data show fewer than 400,000 clones, approximately 83% seen once. Specimen: PBMCs or T cells enriched from blood (not recorded which). The origin of the receptors is a man aged 30 to 45 who had recovered from COVID-19.

The V call is TRBV19, the J call TRBJ1-1; TRBD1 matches 7 bases. This CDR3 has 15 amino acids. Germline V gene sequence: CDR1 LNHDA, CDR2 SQIVND (reference sequence). With V trimmed by 2 bases and J by 1 base, 4 bases remained unmatched. CDR3 DNA: TGTGCCAGTAGTATACGGACAGGTTCGAACACTGAAGCTTTCTTT. It translates to CASSIRTGSNTEAFF.

CDR3 nucleotides: TGCGCCAGCAGCCCCCGGACAGGGGGTCGTCAAGAGACCCAGTACTTC. Its protein is CASSPRTGGRQETQYF. The genes are TRBV4-1 and TRBJ2-5; 10 nucleotides align to TRBD1. The junction had 7 bases not matched to a gene; V was cut back by 4 bases and J by 2 bases. There are 16 residues in the CDR3. From germline, CDR1 is MGHRA and CDR2 YSYEKL.

Here the CDR3 reads CASSSRSSPLHF. As DNA, the CDR3 is TGTGCCAGCAGTTCGAGATCTTCACCCCTCCACTTT. The chain couples TRBV6-5 to TRBJ1-6; no firm D call. Germline values: CDR1 MNHEY, CDR2 SVGAGI. The length of the CDR3 is 12 residues. V gave up 4 bases and J gave up 9 bases, with 7 bases separating them.

The chain has TRBV24-1 and TRBJ2-7; D not resolved. Trimming removed 6 bases at V and 4 bases at J, with 9 bases between. Germline V gene sequence: CDR1 KGHDR, CDR2 SFDVKD. CDR3 length: 12 residues. The CDR3 DNA reads TGTGCCACCAGTTATACGGGTTACGAGCAGTACTTC. Translation gives CATSYTGYEQYF.

The chain is built from TRBV9 and TRBJ2-2; the D gene is possibly TRBD1 (6 bases). This CDR3 is 16 amino acids long. V shed 0 bases and J shed 6 bases, with 15 bases lying between them. Germline lookup yields CDR1 SGDLS and CDR2 YYNGEE. CDR3 amino acids: CASSVATGIIPGELFF. The CDR3, as DNA: TGTGCCAGCAGCGTAGCTACAGGGATCATTCCCGGGGAGCTGTTTTTT.

The genes are TRBV11-2 and TRBJ1-3, with TRBD1 identical over 9 bases. The V gene's germline CDR1 is SGHAT and CDR2 FQNNGV. The CDR3 totals 16 residues. The trim removed 5 bases at V and 0 bases at J, leaving 5 bases unmatched. CDR3 amino acids: CASSPTGGGSGNTIYF. CDR3 nucleotide sequence: TGTGCCAGCAGCCCGACAGGGGGGGGCTCTGGAAACACCATATATTTT.

This clone was detected ten times or more. V and J are TRBV5-1 and TRBJ1-6, with 9 bases lining up with TRBD1. CDR1 is SGHRS and CDR2 is YFSETQ in the germline V gene. Trimming removed 4 bases from V and 9 bases from J; junction bases left unmatched: 2. The CDR3 totals 13 residues. CDR3 sequence: CASSRGQGSPLHF. For the CDR3, the DNA is TGCGCCAGCAGCAGGGGACAGGGTTCACCCCTCCACTTT.

The chain combines TRBV23-1 with TRBJ1-4; D gene uncertain. TRBV23-1 is treated as an ORF (open reading frame) with a function not yet certain. The ends were cut back, 11 bases at V and 2 bases at J, with 18 bases in the middle. The CDR3 contains 15 residues. CDR3 nucleotide sequence: TGCGCCCTCGGAGGGCCGTTTGAGACTAATGAAAAACTGTTTTTT. Protein sequence: CALGGPFETNEKLFF.

The chain combines TRBV7-2 with TRBJ2-1; TRBD2 matches 15 bases. This CDR3 region has 19 residues. In germline, CDR1 is SGHTA, CDR2 FQGNSA. The junction had 8 bases not matched to a gene; V was cut back by 5 bases and J by 0 bases. The CDR3 loop reads CASSSLGTSGGSSYNEQFF. For the CDR3, the DNA is TGTGCCAGCAGCAGCCTCGGGACTAGCGGGGGGAGCTCCTACAATGAGCAGTTCTTC.

V is TRBV10-3 and J is TRBJ2-5; TRBD1 agrees at 11 bases. The junction had 9 bases not matched to a gene; V was cut back by 6 bases and J by 3 bases. From germline, CDR1 is ENHRY and CDR2 SYGVKD. The CDR3 contains 16 residues. The CDR3 sequence is CAIRSGTGGTKETQYF. CDR3 DNA: TGTGCCATCAGGTCCGGGACAGGGGGGACAAAAGAGACCCAGTACTTC.

The chain recombines TRBV11-3 with TRBJ2-7, with 11 bases matching TRBD1. The CDR3 has 15 amino acids. V dropped 5 bases and J dropped 4; count of bases not matched to a gene: 7. CDR1 is SGHNT and CDR2 is YENEEA in the germline V gene. The CDR3: CASSPRGQGVYEQYF. CDR3 DNA: TGTGCCAGCAGCCCTCGGGGACAGGGGGTATACGAGCAGTACTTC.

The CDR3 nucleotides are TGTGCCAGCAGTAGGGACACCTTCAGCAATCAGCCCCAGCATTTT. This sequence encodes CASSRDTFSNQPQHF. The genes are TRBV2 and TRBJ1-5; maybe TRBD1 (6 bases). V dropped 5 bases and J dropped 1 base, with 12 bases sitting between them. Germline V gene lookup returns CDR1 SNHLY and CDR2 FYNNEI. CDR3 length equals 15 residues.

Written as DNA, the CDR3 is TGTGCCAGCAGTGAAATTGGGACAGGGGTTGACTACACCTTC. Encoded protein: CASSEIGTGVDYTF. The V call is TRBV2, the J call TRBJ1-2, with 10 bases matching TRBD1. The CDR3 spans 14 residues. V was clipped by 2 bases and J by 10 bases; unmatched bases: 7. Per germline, CDR1 SNHLY and CDR2 FYNNEI.

The rearrangement joins TRBV6-5 to TRBJ2-7; D is possibly TRBD1 (6 bases). From germline, CDR1 is MNHEY and CDR2 SVGAGI. The CDR3 totals 16 residues. V shed 0 bases and J shed 0 bases, with 12 bases lying between them. The CDR3 DNA is TGTGCCAGCAGTTACTCGGTAGGACAGAGCTCCTACGAGCAGTACTTC. Translated: CASSYSVGQSSYEQYF.